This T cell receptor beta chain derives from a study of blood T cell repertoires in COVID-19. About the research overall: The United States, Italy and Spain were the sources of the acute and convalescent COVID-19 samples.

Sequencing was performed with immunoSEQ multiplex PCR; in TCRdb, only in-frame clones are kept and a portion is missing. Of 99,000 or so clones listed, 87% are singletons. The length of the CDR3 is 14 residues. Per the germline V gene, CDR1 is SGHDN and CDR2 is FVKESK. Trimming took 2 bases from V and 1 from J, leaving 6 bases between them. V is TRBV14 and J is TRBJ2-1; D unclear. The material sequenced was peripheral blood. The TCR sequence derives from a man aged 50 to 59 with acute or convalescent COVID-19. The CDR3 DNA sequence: TGTGCCAGCAGCCAACTAGTATCCTACAATGAGCAGTTCTTC. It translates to CASSQLVSYNEQFF.